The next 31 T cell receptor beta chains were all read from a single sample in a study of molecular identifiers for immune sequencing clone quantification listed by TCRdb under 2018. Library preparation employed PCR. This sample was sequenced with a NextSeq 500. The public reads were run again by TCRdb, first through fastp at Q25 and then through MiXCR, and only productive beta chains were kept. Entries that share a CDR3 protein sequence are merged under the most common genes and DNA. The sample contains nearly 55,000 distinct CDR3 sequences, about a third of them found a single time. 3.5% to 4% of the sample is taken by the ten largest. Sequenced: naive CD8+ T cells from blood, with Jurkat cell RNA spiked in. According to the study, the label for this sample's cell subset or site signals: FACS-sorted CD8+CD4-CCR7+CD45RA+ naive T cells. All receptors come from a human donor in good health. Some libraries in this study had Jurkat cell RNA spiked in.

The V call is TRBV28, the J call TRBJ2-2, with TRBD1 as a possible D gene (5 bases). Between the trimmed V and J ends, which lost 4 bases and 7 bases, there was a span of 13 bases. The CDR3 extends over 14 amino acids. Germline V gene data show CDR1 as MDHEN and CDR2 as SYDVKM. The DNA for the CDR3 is TGTGCCAGCAGTTCCCCTACAGGATTCGGGGAGCTGTTTTTT. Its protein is CASSSPTGFGELFF. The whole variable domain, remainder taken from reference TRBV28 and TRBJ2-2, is DVKVTQSSRYLVKRTGEKVFLECVQDMDHENMFWYRQDPGLGLRLIYFSYDVKMKEKGDIPEGYSVSREKKERFSLILESASTNQTSMYLCASSSPTGFGELFFGEGSRLTVL.

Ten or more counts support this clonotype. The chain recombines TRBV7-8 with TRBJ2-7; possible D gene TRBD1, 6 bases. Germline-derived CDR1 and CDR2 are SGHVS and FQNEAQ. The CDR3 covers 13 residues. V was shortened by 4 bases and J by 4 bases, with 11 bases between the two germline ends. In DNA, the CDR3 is TGTGCCAGCAGCTCGGACCAGGGGTACGAGCAGTACTTC. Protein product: CASSSDQGYEQYF.

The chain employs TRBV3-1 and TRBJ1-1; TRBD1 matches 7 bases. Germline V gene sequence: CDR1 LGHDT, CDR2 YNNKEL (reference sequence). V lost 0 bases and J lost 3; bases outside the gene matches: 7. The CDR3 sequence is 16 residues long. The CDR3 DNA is TGTGCCAGCAGCCAAGAATGGGAGGGGGCAGACACTGAAGCTTTCTTT. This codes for CASSQEWEGADTEAFF. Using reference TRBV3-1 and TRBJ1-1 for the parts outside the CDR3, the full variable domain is DTAVSQTPKYLVTQMGNDKSIKCEQNLGHDTMYWYKQDSKKFLKIMFSYNNKELIINETVPNRFSPKSPDKAHLNLHINSLELGDSAVYFCASSQEWEGADTEAFFGQGTRLTVV.

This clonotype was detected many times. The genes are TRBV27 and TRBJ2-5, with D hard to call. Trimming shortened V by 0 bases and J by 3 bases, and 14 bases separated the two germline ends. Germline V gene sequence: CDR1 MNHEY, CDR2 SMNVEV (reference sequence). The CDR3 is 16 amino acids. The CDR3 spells CASSLSPYGAEETQYF. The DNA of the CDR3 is TGTGCCAGCAGTTTATCGCCTTATGGAGCAGAAGAGACCCAGTACTTC.

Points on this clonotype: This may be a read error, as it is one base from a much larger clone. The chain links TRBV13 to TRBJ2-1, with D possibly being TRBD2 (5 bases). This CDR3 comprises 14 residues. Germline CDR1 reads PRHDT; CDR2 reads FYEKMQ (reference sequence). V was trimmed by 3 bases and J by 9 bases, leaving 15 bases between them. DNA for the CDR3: TGTGCCAGCAGCTTTGGACTGGGCTCCGGTGAGCAGTTCTTC. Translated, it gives CASSFGLGSGEQFF.

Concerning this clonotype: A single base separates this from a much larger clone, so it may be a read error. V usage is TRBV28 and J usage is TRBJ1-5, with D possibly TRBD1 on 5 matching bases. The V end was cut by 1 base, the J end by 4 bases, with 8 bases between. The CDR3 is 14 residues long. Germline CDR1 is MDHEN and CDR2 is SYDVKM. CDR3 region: CASSLSGANQPQHF. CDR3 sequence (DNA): TGTGCCAGCAGTTTATCTGGGGCGAATCAGCCCCAGCATTTT. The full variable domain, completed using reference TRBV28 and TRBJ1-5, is DVKVTQSSRYLVKRTGEKVFLECVQDMDHENMFWYRQDPGLGLRLIYFSYDVKMKEKGDIPEGYSVSREKKERFSLILESASTNQTSMYLCASSLSGANQPQHFGDGTRLSIL.

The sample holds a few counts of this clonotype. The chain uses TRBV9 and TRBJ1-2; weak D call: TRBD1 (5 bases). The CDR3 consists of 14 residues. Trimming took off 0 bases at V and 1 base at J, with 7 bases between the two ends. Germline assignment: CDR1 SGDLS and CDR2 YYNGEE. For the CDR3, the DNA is TGTGCCAGCAGCGTAGCGGACATTAACTATGGCTACACCTTC. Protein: CASSVADINYGYTF.

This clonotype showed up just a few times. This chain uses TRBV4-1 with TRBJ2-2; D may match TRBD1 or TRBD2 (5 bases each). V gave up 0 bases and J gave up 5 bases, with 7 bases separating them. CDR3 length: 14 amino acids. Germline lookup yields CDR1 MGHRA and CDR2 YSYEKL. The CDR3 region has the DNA TGCGCCAGCAGCCAAGAATGGGGGACCGGGGAGCTGTTTTTT. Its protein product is CASSQEWGTGELFF.

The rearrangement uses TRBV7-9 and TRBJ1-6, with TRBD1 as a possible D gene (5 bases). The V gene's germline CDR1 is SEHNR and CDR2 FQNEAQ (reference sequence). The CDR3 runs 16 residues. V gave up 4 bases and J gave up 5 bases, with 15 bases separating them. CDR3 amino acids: CASSSQGAPHNSPLHF. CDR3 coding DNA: TGTGCCAGCAGCTCCCAGGGAGCACCCCATAATTCACCCCTCCACTTT.

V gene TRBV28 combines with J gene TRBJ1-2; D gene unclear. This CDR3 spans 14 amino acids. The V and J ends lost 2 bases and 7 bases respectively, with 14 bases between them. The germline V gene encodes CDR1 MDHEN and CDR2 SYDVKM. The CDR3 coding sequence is TGTGCCAGCAGTTTAGGAGAAATCAGGACTGGCTACACCTTC. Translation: CASSLGEIRTGYTF.

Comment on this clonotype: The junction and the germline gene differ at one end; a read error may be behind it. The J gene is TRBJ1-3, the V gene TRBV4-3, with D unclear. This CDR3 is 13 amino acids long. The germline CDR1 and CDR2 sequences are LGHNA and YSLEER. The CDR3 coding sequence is TGCGCCAGCAGCTCTCCGCCCTGGAACACCGTATATTTT. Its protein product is CASSSPPWNTVYF.

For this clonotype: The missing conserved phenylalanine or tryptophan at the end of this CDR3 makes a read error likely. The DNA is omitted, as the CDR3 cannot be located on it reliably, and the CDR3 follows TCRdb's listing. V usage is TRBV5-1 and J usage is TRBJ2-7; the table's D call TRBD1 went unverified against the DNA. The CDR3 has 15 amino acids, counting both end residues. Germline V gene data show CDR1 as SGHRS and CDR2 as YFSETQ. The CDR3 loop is CASSSGQGRTYEQNY.

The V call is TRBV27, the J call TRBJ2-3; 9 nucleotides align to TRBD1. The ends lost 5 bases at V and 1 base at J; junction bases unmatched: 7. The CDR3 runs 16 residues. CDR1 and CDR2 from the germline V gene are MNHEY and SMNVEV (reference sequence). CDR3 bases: TGTGCCAGCAGTCCCACAGGGGGCGCCGGCACAGATACGCAGTATTTT. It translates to CASSPTGGAGTDTQYF.

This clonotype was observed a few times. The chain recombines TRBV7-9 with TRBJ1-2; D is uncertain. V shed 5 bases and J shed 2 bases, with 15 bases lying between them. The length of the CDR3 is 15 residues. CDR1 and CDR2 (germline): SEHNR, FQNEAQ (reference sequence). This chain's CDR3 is CASSLPQAPNYGYTF. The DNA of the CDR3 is TGTGCCAGCAGCCTTCCCCAGGCACCGAACTATGGCTACACCTTC.

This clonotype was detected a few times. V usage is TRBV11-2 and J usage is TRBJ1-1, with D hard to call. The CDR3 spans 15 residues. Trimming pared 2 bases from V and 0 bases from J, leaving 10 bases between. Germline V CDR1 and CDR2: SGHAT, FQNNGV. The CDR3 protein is CASSLLENLNTEAFF. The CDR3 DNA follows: TGTGCCAGCAGCTTACTCGAGAATTTGAACACTGAAGCTTTCTTT.

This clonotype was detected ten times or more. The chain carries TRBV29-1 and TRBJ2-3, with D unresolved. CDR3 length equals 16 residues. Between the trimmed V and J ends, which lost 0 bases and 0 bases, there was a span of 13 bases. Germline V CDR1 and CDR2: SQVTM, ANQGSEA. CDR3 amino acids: CSVEDLNKLSTDTQYF. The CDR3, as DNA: TGCAGCGTTGAAGATCTTAACAAACTTAGCACAGATACGCAGTATTTT.

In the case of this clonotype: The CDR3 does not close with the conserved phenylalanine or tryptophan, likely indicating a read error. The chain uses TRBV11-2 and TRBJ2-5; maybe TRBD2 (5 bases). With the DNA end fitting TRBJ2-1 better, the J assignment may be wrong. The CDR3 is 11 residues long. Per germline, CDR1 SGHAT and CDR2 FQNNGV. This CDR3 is CASYWGETQFS. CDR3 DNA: TGTGCCAGCTATTGGGGAGAGACCCAGTTCTCC.

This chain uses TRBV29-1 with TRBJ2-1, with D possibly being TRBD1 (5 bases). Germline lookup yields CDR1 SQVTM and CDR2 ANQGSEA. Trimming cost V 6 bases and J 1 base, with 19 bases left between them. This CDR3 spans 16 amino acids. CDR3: CSVPRRQQSSYNEQFF. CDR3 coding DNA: TGCAGCGTACCTCGCCGACAGCAGTCATCCTACAATGAGCAGTTCTTC.

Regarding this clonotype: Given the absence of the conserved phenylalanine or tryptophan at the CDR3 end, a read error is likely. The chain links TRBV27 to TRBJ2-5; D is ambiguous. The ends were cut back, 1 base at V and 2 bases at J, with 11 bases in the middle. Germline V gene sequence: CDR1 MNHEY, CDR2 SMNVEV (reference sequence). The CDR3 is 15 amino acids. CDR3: CASSLLSDPQETQYS. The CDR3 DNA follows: TGTGCCAGCAGTTTATTGTCAGACCCTCAAGAGACCCAGTACTCC.

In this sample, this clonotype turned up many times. The CDR3 spells CASSQLPPPSSYNEQFF. CDR3 DNA: TGCGCCAGCAGCCAGTTACCACCCCCCAGCTCCTACAATGAGCAGTTCTTC. This rearrangement joins TRBV5-1 to TRBJ2-1, with D unresolved. The CDR3 has 17 residues. With 4 bases removed from V and 0 bases from J, the gap between germline ends came to 17 bases. Germline V lookup: CDR1 SGHRS, CDR2 YFSETQ. The entire variable domain, with the rest obtained from reference TRBV5-1 and TRBJ2-1, is as follows: KAGVTQTPRYLIKTRGQQVTLSCSPISGHRSVSWYQQTPGQGLQFLFEYFSETQRNKGNFPGRFSGRQFSNSRSEMNVSTLELGDSALYLCASSQLPPPSSYNEQFFGPGTRLTVL.

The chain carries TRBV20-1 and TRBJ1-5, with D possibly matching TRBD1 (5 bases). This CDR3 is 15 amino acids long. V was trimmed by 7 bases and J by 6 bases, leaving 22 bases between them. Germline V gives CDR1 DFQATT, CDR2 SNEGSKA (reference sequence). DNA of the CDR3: TGCAGTGTCACACTCGAGGGGCAGTTAGGTCAGCCCCAGCATTTT. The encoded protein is CSVTLEGQLGQPQHF.

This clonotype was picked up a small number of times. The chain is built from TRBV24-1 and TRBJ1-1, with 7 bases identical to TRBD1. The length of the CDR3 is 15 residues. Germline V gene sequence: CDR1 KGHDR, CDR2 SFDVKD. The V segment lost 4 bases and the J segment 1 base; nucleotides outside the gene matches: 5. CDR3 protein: CATSDTGETNTEAFF. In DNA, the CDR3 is TGTGCCACCAGTGACACAGGGGAAACGAACACTGAAGCTTTCTTT.

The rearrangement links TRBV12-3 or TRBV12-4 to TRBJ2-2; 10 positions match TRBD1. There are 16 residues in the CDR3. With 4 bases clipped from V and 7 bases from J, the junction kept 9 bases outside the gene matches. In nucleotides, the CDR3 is TGTGCCAGCAGTTCCTTCGGGACAGGGGATAGCGGGGAGCTGTTTTTT. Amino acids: CASSSFGTGDSGELFF.

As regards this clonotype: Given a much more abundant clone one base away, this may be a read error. CDR3 loop: CASTRGRPQETQYF. The CDR3 DNA sequence: TGTGCCAGCACCCGAGGGCGCCCACAAGAGACCCAGTACTTC. The chain couples TRBV28 to TRBJ2-5, with a tentative D call TRBD2 (5 bases). Germline loops: CDR1 MDHEN, CDR2 SYDVKM. The germline V and J ends were trimmed by 7 bases and 2 bases, with 14 bases remaining between them. The length of the CDR3 is 14 residues.

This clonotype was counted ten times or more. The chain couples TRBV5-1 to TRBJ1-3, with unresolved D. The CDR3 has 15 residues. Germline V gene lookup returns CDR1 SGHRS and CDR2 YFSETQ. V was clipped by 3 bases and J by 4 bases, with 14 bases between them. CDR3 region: CASSSPRAKGNTIYF. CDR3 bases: TGCGCCAGCAGCTCGCCCCGGGCAAAAGGAAACACCATATATTTT.

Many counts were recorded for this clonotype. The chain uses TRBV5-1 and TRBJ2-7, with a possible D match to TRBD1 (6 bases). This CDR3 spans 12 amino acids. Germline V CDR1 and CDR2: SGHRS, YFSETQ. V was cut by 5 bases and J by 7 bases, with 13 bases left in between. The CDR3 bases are TGCGCCAGCAGGGGGGACACCCCAGAGCAGTACTTC. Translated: CASRGDTPEQYF.

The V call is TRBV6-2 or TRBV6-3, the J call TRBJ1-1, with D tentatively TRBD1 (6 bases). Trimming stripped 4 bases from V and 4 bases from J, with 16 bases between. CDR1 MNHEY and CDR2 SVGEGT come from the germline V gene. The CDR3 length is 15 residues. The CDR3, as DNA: TGTGCCAGCAGTTTGGAGGACAGCCTCTTCACTGAAGCTTTCTTT. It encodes CASSLEDSLFTEAFF.

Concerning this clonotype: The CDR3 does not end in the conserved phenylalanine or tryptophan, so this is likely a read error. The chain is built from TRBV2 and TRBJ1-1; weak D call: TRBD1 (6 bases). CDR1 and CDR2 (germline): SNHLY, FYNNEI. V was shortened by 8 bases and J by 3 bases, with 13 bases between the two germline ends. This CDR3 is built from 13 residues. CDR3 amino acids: CASQGGDYTEAFL. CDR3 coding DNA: TGTGCCAGCCAAGGGGGGGACTACACTGAAGCTTTCTTA.

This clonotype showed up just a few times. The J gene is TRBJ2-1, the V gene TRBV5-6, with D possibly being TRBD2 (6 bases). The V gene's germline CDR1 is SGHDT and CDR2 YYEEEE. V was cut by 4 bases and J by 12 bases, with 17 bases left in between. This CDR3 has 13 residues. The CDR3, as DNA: TGTGCCAGCAGCCCCACTAGCCCGATACCGCAGTTCTTC. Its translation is CASSPTSPIPQFF.

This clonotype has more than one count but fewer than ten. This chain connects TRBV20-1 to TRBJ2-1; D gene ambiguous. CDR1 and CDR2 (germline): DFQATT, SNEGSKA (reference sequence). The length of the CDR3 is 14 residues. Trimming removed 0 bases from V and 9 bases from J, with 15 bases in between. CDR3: CSARDSTGLPEQFF. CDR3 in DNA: TGCAGTGCTAGAGATTCAACGGGTTTGCCTGAGCAGTTCTTC.

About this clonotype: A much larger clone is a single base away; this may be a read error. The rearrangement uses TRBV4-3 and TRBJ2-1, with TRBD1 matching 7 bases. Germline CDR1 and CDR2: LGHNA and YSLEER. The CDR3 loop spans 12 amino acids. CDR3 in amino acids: CSSSHGQDEQFF. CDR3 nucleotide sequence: TGCTCCAGCAGCCACGGACAGGATGAGCAGTTCTTC.